Shown below are 4 T cell receptor beta chains from a single sample sequenced in a study of T cells expressing NK-cell markers. TCRdb reprocessed the 5' RACE reads and stores each CDR3 protein as one record, lacking DNA. The sample table includes 400,000 or so distinct CDR3 sequences. The material sequenced was blood T cells: a sorted CD56 or NKG2C T cell subset, CD4+ or CD8+ T cells, or bulk PBMC T cells (not recorded which). All receptors come from a woman in her forties or fifties in good health.

V is TRBV28 and J is TRBJ1-2; TCRdb's D call, TRBD1, is unchecked because there is no DNA. Germline CDR1 reads MDHEN; CDR2 reads SYDVKM. The CDR3 spans 14 residues. Here the CDR3 reads CASTGQGANYGYTF.

CDR3 protein: CRDLGADGGELFF. V and J are TRBV20-1 and TRBJ2-2; TCRdb names TRBD1, which stays unverified in the absence of DNA. The germline gives CDR1 DFQATT, CDR2 SNEGSKA (reference sequence). This CDR3 has 13 residues.

V is TRBV5-1 and J is TRBJ2-3. CDR1 SGHRS and CDR2 YFSETQ come from the germline V gene. CDR3 length equals 14 residues. The CDR3 region is CASSLDLRTDTQYF.

The chain is built from TRBV14 and TRBJ2-1; TCRdb's assignment of TRBD1 cannot be checked, as there is no DNA. Germline assignment: CDR1 SGHDN and CDR2 FVKESK. The CDR3 has 15 residues. CDR3 protein: CASSQGRAGNNEQFF.